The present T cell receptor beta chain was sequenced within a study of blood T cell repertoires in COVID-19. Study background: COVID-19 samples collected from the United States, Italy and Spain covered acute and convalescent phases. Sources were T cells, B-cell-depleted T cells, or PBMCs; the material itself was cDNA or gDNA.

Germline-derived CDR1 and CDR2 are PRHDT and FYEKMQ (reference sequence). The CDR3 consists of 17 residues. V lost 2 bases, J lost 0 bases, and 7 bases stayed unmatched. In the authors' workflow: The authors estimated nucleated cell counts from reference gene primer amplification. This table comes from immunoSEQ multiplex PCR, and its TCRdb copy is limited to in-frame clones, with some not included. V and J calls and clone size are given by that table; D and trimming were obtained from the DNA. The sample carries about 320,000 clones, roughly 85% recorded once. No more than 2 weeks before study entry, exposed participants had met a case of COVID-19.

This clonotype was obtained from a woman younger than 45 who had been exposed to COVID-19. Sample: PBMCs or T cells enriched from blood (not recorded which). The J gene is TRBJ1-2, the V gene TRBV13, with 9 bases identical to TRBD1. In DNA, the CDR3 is TGTGCCAGCAGCTTAACAGGGGGCGCCGGGACTAACTATGGCTACACCTTC. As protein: CASSLTGGAGTNYGYTF.